The sample holds one count of the clone carrying this T cell receptor beta chain. The sample belongs to a study of blood T cell repertoires in COVID-19. Study-level background: Samples taken during acute and convalescent COVID-19 were collected in the United States, Italy and Spain. Sample material is recorded as cDNA or gDNA derived from T cells, B-cell-depleted T cells, or PBMCs.

As processed by the authors: It was from reference gene primer amplification that nucleated cell counts were estimated. Only in-frame clones appear in the TCRdb table, and some are missing; sequencing was by immunoSEQ multiplex PCR. D and trimming come from the DNA, and the V and J calls and clone size come from that table. The data show 100,000 to 120,000 clones, approximately 84% seen once. This CDR3 has 13 amino acids. CDR1 and CDR2 (germline): SGHAT, FQDESV (reference sequence). Trimming took 2 bases from V and 7 from J, leaving 11 bases between them. This clonotype was obtained from a man aged 35-49 years with acute or convalescent COVID-19. The sample was peripheral blood. The gene calls are TRBV11-1 and TRBJ1-2, with D unresolved. This CDR3 reads CASSLSSAVGYTF. Here the CDR3 DNA reads TGTGCCAGCAGCTTATCGTCCGCGGTTGGCTACACCTTC. The full variable domain, its missing parts supplied by reference TRBV11-1 and TRBJ1-2, is EAEVAQSPRYKITEKSQAVAFWCDPISGHATLYWYRQILGQGPELLVQFQDESVVDDSQLPKDRFSAERLKGVDSTLKIQPAELGDSAMYLCASSLSSAVGYTFGSGTRLTVV.